These 26 T cell receptor beta chains were sequenced from one sample in a study of response to subunit inactivated influenza vaccine. Each CDR3 protein is one row after TCRdb ran MiXCR on the RT-PCR reads. The sample carries approximately 490,000 distinct CDR3 sequences, less than 7.5% recorded once. Sequences were derived from PBMCs from blood, sampled 23 months after vaccination. Receptors were obtained from a man aged 50 to 69 who received an inactivated influenza vaccine.

The rearrangement links TRBV7-3 to TRBJ2-2; D is possibly TRBD1 (6 bases). Germline CDR1 and CDR2: SGHTA and FQGTGA. The CDR3 has 13 amino acids. Trimming removed 5 bases at V and 6 bases at J, with 10 bases between. CDR3 DNA: TGTGCCAGCAGCCCCGAGGGGGCCGGGGAGCTGTTTTTT. Residues: CASSPEGAGELFF. Filled out from reference TRBV7-3 and TRBJ2-2, the complete variable domain reads GAGVSQTPSNKVTEKGKYVELRCDPISGHTALYWYRQSLGQGPEFLIYFQGTGAADDSGLPNDRFFAVRPEGSVSTLKIQRTERGDSAVYLCASSPEGAGELFFGEGSRLTVL.

This clonotype was observed a few times. CDR3 region: CASSLALRGGQETQYF. The CDR3 nucleotides are TGTGCCAGCAGCTTAGCGCTTCGGGGGGGCCAAGAGACCCAGTACTTC. The chain uses TRBV7-2 and TRBJ2-5; 8 bases fit TRBD2. J was trimmed by 1 base and V by 0 bases; bases with no gene match: 4. The CDR3 sequence is 16 residues long. Germline lookup yields CDR1 SGHTA and CDR2 FQGNSA.

The chain couples TRBV4-1 to TRBJ1-2; D is undetermined. The CDR3 extends over 16 amino acids. CDR1 is MGHRA, CDR2 YSYEKL, per germline. The germline V and J ends were trimmed by 4 bases and 3 bases, with 18 bases remaining between them. In nucleotides, the CDR3 is TGCGCCAGCAGCCCCGGCCGGTTCTCCCTTTACTATGGCTACACCTTC. It yields the protein CASSPGRFSLYYGYTF.

In this sample, this clonotype turned up many times. Here the CDR3 reads CASSLLGGSGEDIQYF. The CDR3 DNA follows: TGCGCCAGCAGCCTTCTGGGAGGTAGCGGGGAGGACATTCAGTACTTC. The genes are TRBV5-1 and TRBJ2-4; 8 bases are shared with TRBD2. This CDR3 is 16 amino acids long. The germline gives CDR1 SGHRS, CDR2 YFSETQ. V lost 4 bases to trimming and J lost 8 bases; unmatched junction nucleotides: 14.

The genes are TRBV2 and TRBJ2-1; 7 bases are a match to TRBD2. CDR1 and CDR2 (germline): SNHLY, FYNNEI. The CDR3 spans 16 residues. J lost 3 bases, V lost 4 bases, and 9 bases had no gene match. The CDR3 is CASSVRRELGYNEQFF. The CDR3 DNA is TGTGCCAGCAGTGTCCGGCGGGAGTTGGGCTACAATGAGCAGTTCTTC.

This clonotype was recorded at least ten times. The J gene is TRBJ2-7, the V gene TRBV20-1, with 7 bases identical to TRBD1. Germline CDR1 reads DFQATT; CDR2 reads SNEGSKA (reference sequence). The length of the CDR3 is 14 residues. Losses at the gene ends were 7 bases for V and 0 bases for J; bases not matched to a gene: 9. Here the CDR3 DNA reads TGCAGTGGAGAGGACAGGTTGCGCTCCTACGAGCAGTACTTC. This encodes CSGEDRLRSYEQYF.

This clonotype appeared many times. The chain links TRBV4-2 to TRBJ1-1, with D uncertain. This CDR3 is 15 amino acids long. V dropped 1 base and J dropped 0 bases, with 9 bases sitting between them. Germline V gene lookup returns CDR1 LGHNA and CDR2 YNFKEQ. CDR3 loop: CASSQGSGLNTEAFF. Written as DNA, the CDR3 is TGTGCCAGCAGCCAAGGCTCCGGACTGAACACTGAAGCTTTCTTT.

This clonotype appeared a few times. The V call is TRBV11-2, the J call TRBJ1-2, with a tentative D call TRBD1 (5 bases). The V and J ends lost 0 bases and 6 bases respectively, with 14 bases between them. Per germline, CDR1 SGHAT and CDR2 FQNNGV. The CDR3 sequence is 15 residues long. The CDR3, as DNA: TGTGCCAGCAGCTTAGATTCCCGGGGCTTACATGGCTACACCTTC. Protein product: CASSLDSRGLHGYTF.

The table lists this clonotype with a few counts. The chain employs TRBV4-2 and TRBJ2-1; the match to TRBD2 covers 7 bases. The CDR3 spans 16 residues. Germline CDR1 and CDR2: LGHNA and YNFKEQ. V lost 4 bases, J lost 1 base, and 7 bases stayed unmatched. The CDR3 region has the DNA TGTGCCAGCAGCCTTGGGGCGGGGGAATCCTACAATGAGCAGTTCTTC. Amino acid sequence: CASSLGAGESYNEQFF.

This clonotype came up many times. The rearrangement uses TRBV20-1 and TRBJ2-3; D is unresolved. Germline V lookup: CDR1 DFQATT, CDR2 SNEGSKA (reference sequence). This CDR3 contains 11 residues. With 5 bases removed from V and 2 bases from J, the gap between germline ends came to 5 bases. This CDR3 is CSAPITDTQYF. CDR3 nucleotide sequence: TGCAGTGCTCCAATCACAGATACGCAGTATTTT.

This clonotype appeared many times. V gene TRBV9 combines with J gene TRBJ2-2; either TRBD1 or TRBD2 may fit D (5 bases each). This CDR3 region has 15 residues. The V end was cut by 4 bases, the J end by 2 bases, with 12 bases between. The V gene's germline CDR1 is SGDLS and CDR2 YYNGEE. The CDR3: CASSPTRTNTGELFF. The DNA for the CDR3 is TGTGCCAGCAGCCCCACTAGGACAAACACCGGGGAGCTGTTTTTT.

This clonotype was seen only a few times. Its ends do not fully match the called genes, so a read error is possible. This chain links TRBV7-9 with TRBJ2-7; D might be TRBD2 (6 bases). The CDR3 length is 14 residues. Germline V gene lookup returns CDR1 SEHNR and CDR2 FQNEAQ (reference sequence). The CDR3 region is CASSAGLGSSEQYF. The CDR3 DNA follows: TGTGCCAGCAGCGCGGGACTGGGGTCCTCCGAGCAGTACTTC.

This clonotype was detected ten times or more. The chain links TRBV20-1 to TRBJ2-7, with D hard to call. Trimming took 3 bases from V and 4 from J, leaving 10 bases between them. Germline lookup yields CDR1 DFQATT and CDR2 SNEGSKA (reference sequence). CDR3 length: 12 amino acids. CDR3 region: CSASLRGYEQYF. The DNA of the CDR3 is TGCAGTGCTAGCTTACGAGGATACGAGCAGTACTTC.

The CDR3 region has the DNA TGTGCCAGCAGCCCGGGACAGAGGAATCAGCCCCAGCATTTT. It yields the protein CASSPGQRNQPQHF. The V gene is TRBV3-1, the J gene TRBJ1-5; 7 bases align to TRBD1. J gave up 4 bases and V 4 bases, and 4 bases lay outside the gene matches. CDR3 length equals 14 residues. Germline V lookup: CDR1 LGHDT, CDR2 YNNKEL (reference sequence). The entire variable domain, with the rest obtained from reference TRBV3-1 and TRBJ1-5, is as follows: DTAVSQTPKYLVTQMGNDKSIKCEQNLGHDTMYWYKQDSKKFLKIMFSYNNKELIINETVPNRFSPKSPDKAHLNLHINSLELGDSAVYFCASSPGQRNQPQHFGDGTRLSIL.

The gene calls are TRBV11-2 and TRBJ2-3; 8 positions match TRBD2. The CDR3 spans 16 residues. Unmatched junction bases numbered 11, after V lost 6 bases and J lost 3 bases. Looked up from germline, CDR1 is SGHAT and CDR2 is FQNNGV. CDR3 sequence (DNA): TGTGCCAGCAGACCCGGGGGGGCGGGTTGGACAGATACGCAGTATTTT. Its translation is CASRPGGAGWTDTQYF.

This chain links TRBV7-9 with TRBJ2-7; D is tentatively TRBD1 or TRBD2 (5 bases each). Trimming stripped 1 base from V and 4 bases from J, with 17 bases between. The CDR3 is 16 residues long. The germline CDR1 and CDR2 sequences are SEHNR and FQNEAQ (reference sequence). As DNA, the CDR3 is TGTGCCAGCAGCTTAGGATTCGGCAGGGAGACGTACGAGCAGTACTTC. As protein: CASSLGFGRETYEQYF. The whole variable domain, remainder taken from reference TRBV7-9 and TRBJ2-7, is DTGVSQNPRHKITKRGQNVTFRCDPISEHNRLYWYRQTLGQGPEFLTYFQNEAQLEKSRLLSDRFSAERPKGSFSTLEIQRTEQGDSAMYLCASSLGFGRETYEQYFGPGTRLTVT.

The chain combines TRBV20-1 with TRBJ1-1; TRBD1 is a possible D gene (6 bases). Trimming cost V 5 bases and J 4 bases, with 14 bases left between them. Per the germline V gene, CDR1 is DFQATT and CDR2 is SNEGSKA (reference sequence). The CDR3 has 13 amino acids. The CDR3, as DNA: TGCAGTGCTGCAGGGGAGTGGACCACTGAAGCTTTCTTT. Translation: CSAAGEWTTEAFF.

This clonotype was detected ten times or more. CDR3 coding DNA: TGTGCCAGCAGTTCCTTCGGGGGCCCGAACACTGAAGCTTTCTTT. It is translated as CASSSFGGPNTEAFF. The chain employs TRBV12-3 or TRBV12-4 and TRBJ1-1, with D possibly matching TRBD1 (6 bases). The CDR3 is 15 residues long. Trimming cost V 4 bases and J 1 base, with 13 bases left between them.

The genes are TRBV5-1 and TRBJ1-4; D is undetermined. CDR1 and CDR2 (germline): SGHRS, YFSETQ. The CDR3 has 13 residues. V gave up 3 bases and J gave up 7 bases, with 10 bases separating them. The CDR3 nucleotides read TGCGCCAGCAGCTGGGGATCCGGTGAAAAACTGTTTTTT. Protein sequence: CASSWGSGEKLFF.

V usage is TRBV12-3 or TRBV12-4 and J usage is TRBJ2-7; TRBD1 is a possible D gene (8 bases). V lost 4 bases and J lost 7, with 17 bases in between. This CDR3 is 14 amino acids long. The CDR3 reads CASSSQGGLWEQYF. CDR3 DNA: TGTGCCAGCAGTTCACAGGGGGGACTATGGGAGCAGTACTTC.

This clonotype has a count of ten or more. The chain employs TRBV27 and TRBJ2-5; D ambiguous. The V end was cut by 4 bases, the J end by 7 bases, with 19 bases between. This CDR3 has 15 amino acids. Germline CDR1 reads MNHEY; CDR2 reads SMNVEV (reference sequence). Here the CDR3 reads CASSSGSPSFATQYF. Written as DNA, the CDR3 is TGTGCCAGCAGTTCCGGTAGTCCCTCTTTCGCGACCCAGTACTTC.

The rearrangement joins TRBV11-2 to TRBJ2-7, with D possibly TRBD1 on 5 matching bases. The CDR3 runs to 15 residues. Germline V lookup: CDR1 SGHAT, CDR2 FQNNGV. V lost 5 bases and J 2 bases, leaving 16 bases between the germline ends. CDR3 coding DNA: TGTGCCAGCAGCCCGCAGGGCATCTGGACCTACGAGCAGTACTTC. Translating it yields CASSPQGIWTYEQYF.

This clonotype was seen at least ten times. CDR3 nucleotide sequence: TGCAGTGCTAGAGGGTCTAGCGTCGCCCAAGAGACCCAGTACTTC. It translates to CSARGSSVAQETQYF. The V call is TRBV20-1, the J call TRBJ2-5, with D tentatively TRBD2 (6 bases). Germline V gives CDR1 DFQATT, CDR2 SNEGSKA (reference sequence). The CDR3 runs 15 residues. V was pared by 1 base and J by 1 base, with 13 bases between.

This clonotype was detected a few times. The chain couples TRBV4-3 to TRBJ2-7; 8 nucleotides match TRBD1. The CDR3 sequence is 15 residues long. V shed 1 base, J shed 6 bases, and the junction held 8 bases outside the gene matches. Germline assignment: CDR1 LGHNA and CDR2 YSLEER. The CDR3 DNA reads TGCGCCAGCAGCCAAGGGGCGGACAGGGCGGGCGAGCAGTACTTC. It translates to CASSQGADRAGEQYF.

The V call is TRBV7-2, the J call TRBJ2-3, with TRBD2 matching over 10 bases. The ends lost 0 bases at V and 2 bases at J; junction bases unmatched: 5. The CDR3 is made up of 17 amino acids. Germline lookup yields CDR1 SGHTA and CDR2 FQGNSA. The CDR3: CASSLALAGATTDTQYF. The CDR3 DNA is TGTGCCAGCAGCTTAGCGCTAGCGGGGGCGACCACAGATACGCAGTATTTT.

The sample holds a few counts of this clonotype. CDR3 in amino acids: CASSQTRVSTDTQYF. CDR3 nucleotide sequence: TGTGCCAGCAGCCAAACTAGGGTTAGTACAGATACGCAGTATTTT. The V gene is TRBV3-1, the J gene TRBJ2-3; D possibly corresponds to TRBD2 (5 bases). CDR3 length: 15 residues. Trimming pared 2 bases from V and 3 bases from J, leaving 12 bases between. Germline V gene lookup returns CDR1 LGHDT and CDR2 YNNKEL (reference sequence).